Listed below are T cell receptor beta chains from one sample, sequenced in a study of T-cell memory formation after mild COVID-19. TCRdb redid the calling of the 5' RACE reads with MiXCR, one entry per CDR3 protein. The profile covers roughly 150,000 distinct CDR3 sequences, with 10% to 15% appearing a single time and more than 3% taken by the ten largest. Sequenced: PBMCs or a T cell subset sorted from them (not recorded which). The receptors here all came from a man between 18 and 29 years old who had mild COVID-19 (a few samples of this study predate the infection). Cell type and time point are not known. The CDR3 runs from the conserved cysteine through the conserved F or W. The D gene is left open where the match is weak. Some rows mark clone size as missing; the rest say once, few, many or name a class of expanded clone.

J gene | D gene | V gene | clone size | CDR3 protein | CDR3 DNA
TRBJ1-3 | - | TRBV4-2 | few | CASSSRAGTGNTIYF | TGTGCCAGCAGCTCCCGGGCGGGGACGGGAAACACCATATATTTT
TRBJ1-1 | - | TRBV6-2/TRBV6-3 | - | CASSYWGPEAFF | TGTGCCAGCAGTTATTGGGGACCTGAAGCTTTCTTT
TRBJ2-3 | - | TRBV7-2 | few | CASSLDPGGGDTQYF | TGTGCCAGCAGCTTAGATCCTGGGGGTGGGGATACGCAGTATTTT
TRBJ1-1 | TRBD1 | TRBV9 | - | CASSPQSGQGANTEAFF | TGTGCCAGCAGCCCCCAATCCGGACAGGGTGCGAACACTGAAGCTTTCTTT
TRBJ2-1 | - | TRBV24-1 | - | CATSDQREQFF | TGTGCCACCAGTGACCAGAGAGAGCAGTTCTTC
TRBJ1-1 | - | TRBV6-5 | few | CASSPRVETEAFF | TGTGCCAGCAGCCCACGAGTAGAGACTGAAGCTTTCTTT
TRBJ1-1 | - | TRBV7-3 | - | CASSRNRETEAFF | TGTGCCAGCAGCCGGAACAGGGAGACTGAAGCTTTCTTT
TRBJ1-5 | TRBD1 | TRBV6-2/TRBV6-3 | few | CASGLQTGWDQPQHF | TGTGCCAGCGGACTCCAGACAGGGTGGGATCAGCCCCAGCATTTT
TRBJ2-5 | - | TRBV7-6 | few | CASSLKSPGAVVGWSKETQYF | TGTGCCAGCAGCTTAAAATCCCCCGGGGCGGTAGTGGGATGGTCAAAAGAGACCCAGTACTTC
TRBJ2-7 | - | TRBV27 | once | CARAHGASVGRFYEQYF | TGTGCCAGAGCCCATGGGGCCTCCGTGGGCAGATTCTACGAGCAGTACTTC
TRBJ2-3 | - | TRBV4-3 | - | CASSHGGFTDTQYF | TGCGCCAGCAGCCATGGGGGTTTCACAGATACGCAGTATTTT
TRBJ1-4 | - | TRBV7-2 | - | CASSLAQFTNEKLFF | TGTGCCAGCAGCTTAGCACAGTTTACTAATGAAAAACTGTTTTTT
TRBJ1-3 | - | TRBV12-3/TRBV12-4 | - | CASSISTSGNTIYF | TGTGCCAGCAGCATCTCAACCTCTGGAAACACCATATATTTT
TRBJ1-6 | - | TRBV30 | - | CAWSYRGKTTYNSPLHF | TGTGCCTGGAGTTACCGAGGGAAAACGACCTATAATTCACCCCTCCACTTT
TRBJ1-1 | - | TRBV12-3/TRBV12-4 | few | CASSLARGSANTEAFF | TGTGCCAGCAGTTTAGCGCGGGGCAGTGCGAACACTGAAGCTTTCTTT